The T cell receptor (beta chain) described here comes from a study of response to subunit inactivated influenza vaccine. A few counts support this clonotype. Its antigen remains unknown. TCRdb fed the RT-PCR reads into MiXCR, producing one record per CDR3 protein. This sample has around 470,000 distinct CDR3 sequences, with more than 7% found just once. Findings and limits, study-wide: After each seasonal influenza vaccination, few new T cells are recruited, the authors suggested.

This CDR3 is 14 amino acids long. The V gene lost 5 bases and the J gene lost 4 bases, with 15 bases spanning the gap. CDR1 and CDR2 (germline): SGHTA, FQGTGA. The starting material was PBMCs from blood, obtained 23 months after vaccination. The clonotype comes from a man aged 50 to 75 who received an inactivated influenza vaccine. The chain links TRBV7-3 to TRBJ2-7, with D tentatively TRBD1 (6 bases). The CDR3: CASSHDRSQYEQYF. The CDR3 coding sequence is TGTGCCAGCAGCCACGACAGGAGCCAGTACGAGCAGTACTTC.